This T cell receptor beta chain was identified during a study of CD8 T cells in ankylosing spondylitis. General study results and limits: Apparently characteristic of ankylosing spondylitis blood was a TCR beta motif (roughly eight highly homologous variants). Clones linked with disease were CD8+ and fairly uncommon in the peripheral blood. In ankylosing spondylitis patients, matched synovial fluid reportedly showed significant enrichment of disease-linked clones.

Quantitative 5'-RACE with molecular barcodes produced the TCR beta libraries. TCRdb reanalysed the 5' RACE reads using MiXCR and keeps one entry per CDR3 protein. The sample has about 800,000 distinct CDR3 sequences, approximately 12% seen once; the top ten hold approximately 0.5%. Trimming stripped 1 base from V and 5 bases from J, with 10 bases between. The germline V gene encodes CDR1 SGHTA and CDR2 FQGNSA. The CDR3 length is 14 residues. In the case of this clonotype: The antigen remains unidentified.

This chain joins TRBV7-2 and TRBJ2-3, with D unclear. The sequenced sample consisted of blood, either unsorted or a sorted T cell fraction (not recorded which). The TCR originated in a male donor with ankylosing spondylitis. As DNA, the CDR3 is TGTGCCAGCAGCTTAGAGATCGGTGGAGATACGCAGTATTTT. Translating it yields CASSLEIGGDTQYF.